Listed below are T cell receptor beta chains from one sample, sequenced in a study of blood T cell repertoires in COVID-19. Data came from immunoSEQ multiplex PCR; TCRdb stores just in-frame clones and leaves some out. The sample lists approximately 71,000 clones; around 76% were seen once. Material: peripheral blood. All receptors come from a woman aged 80 or over with acute or convalescent COVID-19. CDR3s leave out the opening cysteine and the closing phenylalanine or tryptophan.

v_call: TRBV19; cdr3_aa: ASSIGTGASGQPQH
v_call: TRBV7-9; cdr3_aa: ASSSTSGPHNEQF
v_call: TRBV5-1; cdr3_aa: ASSFIAGDSYEQY
v_call: TRBV2; cdr3_aa: ASSTDADRPGANVLT
v_call: TRBV5-1; cdr3_aa: ASSFGGVGTYEQY
v_call: TRBV12-3/TRBV12-4; cdr3_aa: ASSLSSGNTIY
v_call: TRBV4-1; cdr3_aa: ASSHLLFAGGLNEQF
v_call: TRBV7-2; cdr3_aa: ASSWDRGFEKLF
v_call: TRBV28; cdr3_aa: ASSFLAGVLETQY
v_call: TRBV27; cdr3_aa: ASRLFSGRAADTQY
v_call: TRBV3-1/TRBV3-2; cdr3_aa: ASSQTDRSWANVLT
v_call: TRBV7-6; cdr3_aa: ASSPATGAGTEAF
v_call: TRBV3-1/TRBV3-2; cdr3_aa: ASSQDISRDAGELF
v_call: TRBV7-9; cdr3_aa: ASSQGLVIEQY
v_call: TRBV2; cdr3_aa: ASSEAHRLGETQY
v_call: TRBV12-5; cdr3_aa: ASGLNGGGWNEQF
v_call: TRBV27; cdr3_aa: ASSPGTGAAYQETQY
v_call: TRBV27; cdr3_aa: ASRKQGSGELF
v_call: TRBV3-1/TRBV3-2; cdr3_aa: ASSQDGQGGGYT
v_call: TRBV10-3; cdr3_aa: AARPWAGNYEQY
v_call: TRBV19; cdr3_aa: ASSIRYRERGNQPQH
v_call: TRBV28; cdr3_aa: ASTQFAGGEYGTEAF
v_call: TRBV3-1/TRBV3-2; cdr3_aa: ASSQVIGTGVPEAF
v_call: TRBV19; cdr3_aa: ASSFPTGISNQPQH
v_call: TRBV11-2; cdr3_aa: ASSPFRADSSYEQY
v_call: TRBV7-9; cdr3_aa: ASSLALSGTATNEKLF
v_call: TRBV5-1; cdr3_aa: ASSSSSAKNIQY
v_call: TRBV13; cdr3_aa: ASSLNSGSYNEQF
v_call: TRBV2; cdr3_aa: ASSDTPGPLNTEAF
v_call: TRBV27; cdr3_aa: ASRVGGANVLT
v_call: TRBV19; cdr3_aa: ASSWLWREGTNTGELF
v_call: TRBV21-1; cdr3_aa: ASSSRTPQGRQPQH
v_call: TRBV4-1; cdr3_aa: ASSQPPLGAGERDTGELF
v_call: TRBV24-1; cdr3_aa: ATSDSSRGSYEQY
v_call: TRBV27; cdr3_aa: ASSSGDTDTQY
v_call: TRBV7-2; cdr3_aa: ASSLRAGRGTDTQY
v_call: TRBV7-9; cdr3_aa: ASSLELLAGENIQY
v_call: TRBV9; cdr3_aa: ASSGQLTGNYGYT
v_call: TRBV28; cdr3_aa: ASSSRTGGAF
v_call: TRBV27; cdr3_aa: ASSLGRSLYEQY
v_call: TRBV5-1; cdr3_aa: ASSPSGANVLT
v_call: TRBV30; cdr3_aa: AWKTQGQETQY
v_call: TRBV18; cdr3_aa: ASSRTGTLSNEQF
v_call: TRBV12-3/TRBV12-4; cdr3_aa: ASSTGSIQY
v_call: TRBV10-2; cdr3_aa: ASYHWGVYNEQF
v_call: TRBV7-3; cdr3_aa: ASSLNGDYEQY
v_call: TRBV5-1; cdr3_aa: ASSLESPGAYNEQF
v_call: TRBV4-1; cdr3_aa: ASSQELRYTGELF
v_call: TRBV5-1; cdr3_aa: ASSLGTGSPTGELF
v_call: TRBV19; cdr3_aa: ASSIVTSGSVPVEQY
v_call: TRBV11-3; cdr3_aa: ASSLGQNTDTQY
v_call: TRBV11-1; cdr3_aa: ASSLQGAVSTDTQY
v_call: TRBV18; cdr3_aa: ASSPTGPQNIQY
v_call: TRBV19; cdr3_aa: ASSPSAGVNQPQH
v_call: TRBV3-1/TRBV3-2; cdr3_aa: ASSQRTGTGAYGYT
v_call: TRBV29-1; cdr3_aa: SVAGDGSNEQF
v_call: TRBV6-4; cdr3_aa: ASRVTGEDTQY
v_call: TRBV7-2; cdr3_aa: ASSLAWTSGYNSYEQY
v_call: TRBV11-2; cdr3_aa: ASRTTGGIETQY